This record concerns one T cell receptor beta chain sequence. The record originates from a study of shared clonotypes between healthy human individuals. Germline CDR1 reads SGHTA; CDR2 reads FQGNSA. Trimming stripped 7 bases from V and 4 bases from J, with 20 bases between. CDR3 length equals 16 residues. Sequenced by immunoSEQ multiplex PCR; TCRdb stores in-frame clones only, minus some. Of about 1,500,000 clones in the sample, over 95% were seen once. This TCR was sampled from a man aged 25 to 45 in good health. Material for sequencing was naive CD4+ T cells sorted from blood. Subset noted: CD45RA+ positively selected. The chain is built from TRBV7-2 and TRBJ2-1, with D perhaps TRBD1 (6 bases). For the CDR3, the DNA is TGTGCCAGCACTCCTTTCGGGCAGGGGTCGTACAATGAGCAGTTCTTC. It codes for CASTPFGQGSYNEQFF.